These 26 T cell receptor beta chains share one sample of origin, sequenced in a study of blood T cell repertoires in COVID-19. Method: immunoSEQ multiplex PCR; TCRdb's copy keeps in-frame clones and lacks some. There are hundreds of thousands of clones in the sample; 80% occur only once, and about 7.2% lies in the top ten. The source material was PBMCs or T cells enriched from blood (not recorded which). Source of these receptors: a woman in her forties with acute COVID-19.

The chain has TRBV10-3 and TRBJ2-1, with 7 bases fitting TRBD2. The CDR3 length is 14 residues. J was trimmed by 8 bases and V by 0 bases; bases with no gene match: 4. Germline lookup yields CDR1 ENHRY and CDR2 SYGVKD. The CDR3 reads CAISESRGGDEQFF. DNA of the CDR3: TGTGCCATCAGTGAGTCCCGGGGAGGGGATGAGCAGTTCTTC.

As concerns this clone: A junction end diverges from the germline sequence, so it may reflect a read error. The chain carries TRBV28 and TRBJ1-5; 7 bases agree with TRBD1. Germline CDR1 is MDHEN and CDR2 is SYDVKM. The CDR3 totals 16 residues. CDR3 sequence: CASRFLGGAGNQPQHF. The DNA of the CDR3 is TGTGCCAGCCGTTTTCTAGGGGGCGCGGGCAATCAGCCCCAGCATTTT.

This clone was seen just once. The chain is built from TRBV28 and TRBJ1-2, with no clear D. V lost 4 bases and J lost 5, with 17 bases in between. This CDR3 is 15 amino acids long. Germline V gene sequence: CDR1 MDHEN, CDR2 SYDVKM. The CDR3 sequence is CASSSGLVHPYGYTF. CDR3 coding DNA: TGTGCCAGCAGTTCCGGACTAGTCCACCCTTATGGCTACACCTTC.

As concerns this clone: The sample has other DNA sequences that encode this CDR3 too. The chain has TRBV19 and TRBJ2-7; tentatively, D is TRBD2 (6 bases). The germline gives CDR1 LNHDA, CDR2 SQIVND (reference sequence). V dropped 5 bases and J dropped 2 bases, with 19 bases sitting between them. The CDR3 covers 16 residues. This CDR3 reads CASSDFVRGGPYEQYF. CDR3 bases: TGTGCCAGTAGTGACTTCGTGCGGGGAGGCCCCTACGAGCAGTACTTC.

This sequence joins TRBV18 and TRBJ2-7; 14 bases fit TRBD2. Per the germline V gene, CDR1 is KGHSH and CDR2 is LQKENI. Trimming removed 3 bases from V and 6 bases from J; junction bases left unmatched: 13. The CDR3 runs 18 residues. CDR3 coding DNA: TGTGCCAGCTCACCGTCGGGACTAGCGGGAGCATCTTCATCCGAGCAGTACTTC. Protein sequence: CASSPSGLAGASSSEQYF.

V usage is TRBV10-3 and J usage is TRBJ1-2; D is undetermined. CDR1 and CDR2 from the germline V gene are ENHRY and SYGVKD. V lost 5 bases and J 4 bases, leaving 20 bases between the germline ends. This CDR3 spans 16 amino acids. In DNA form, the CDR3 reads TGTGCCATCAGTCCCCTTGGGTTGGGGAGCACCTATGGCTACACCTTC. Its translation: CAISPLGLGSTYGYTF.

The rearrangement links TRBV5-6 to TRBJ2-3, with 8 positions matching TRBD1. The CDR3 runs to 13 residues. The V and J ends lost 4 bases and 6 bases, in that order; junction bases with no gene match: 4. The germline V gene has CDR1 SGHDT and CDR2 YYEEEE. CDR3 bases: TGTGCCAGCAGCGGACAGGGTTGGGATACGCAGTATTTT. Encoded protein: CASSGQGWDTQYF.

The chain links TRBV7-2 to TRBJ2-7, with TRBD1 matching 8 bases. V shed 5 bases and J 2 bases; nucleotides not matched to a gene: 8. CDR1 is SGHTA, CDR2 FQGNSA, per germline. This CDR3 contains 15 residues. In nucleotides, the CDR3 is TGTGCCAGCAGCCCACCCCCGGGACAGGCCTACGAGCAGTACTTC. Amino acids: CASSPPPGQAYEQYF.

The V and J genes are TRBV28 and TRBJ1-2; 11 bases align to TRBD1. V was clipped by 4 bases and J by 6 bases; unmatched bases: 7. Germline loops: CDR1 MDHEN, CDR2 SYDVKM. The CDR3 is made up of 15 amino acids. Written as DNA, the CDR3 is TGTGCCAGCAGTTCCCCGGGACAGGGGGATGATGGCTACACCTTC. As protein: CASSSPGQGDDGYTF.

This chain uses TRBV21-1 with TRBJ2-3; TRBD2, the table's D call, was not compared with the DNA. TRBV21-1 is a known pseudogene. This CDR3 is built from 18 residues. The CDR3 reads CASSSAASGGAGTDTQYF. DNA of the CDR3: TGTGCCAGCAGCAGCGCCGCTAGCGGGGGGGCCGGTACAGATACGCAGTATTTT.

The chain recombines TRBV2 with TRBJ2-3; the D gene is possibly TRBD2 (5 bases). The germline gives CDR1 SNHLY, CDR2 FYNNEI. This CDR3 region has 13 residues. The V and J ends lost 8 bases and 4 bases respectively, with 13 bases between them. CDR3 protein: CASCIRRADTQYF. For the CDR3, the DNA is TGTGCCAGCTGTATTAGGCGGGCAGATACGCAGTATTTT.

This clone was observed many times. The J gene is TRBJ2-2, the V gene TRBV19; D remains ambiguous. CDR3 length: 14 amino acids. Trimming removed 5 bases from V and 6 bases from J, with 13 bases in between. CDR1 is LNHDA and CDR2 is SQIVND in the germline V gene (reference sequence). The CDR3 DNA is TGTGCCAGTAGTCTCTATCCCGCTCCCGGGGAGCTGTTTTTT. Translated: CASSLYPAPGELFF.

A single count supports this clone. The rearrangement links TRBV7-9 to TRBJ2-2; D not resolved. The CDR3 loop spans 14 amino acids. V lost 2 bases and J lost 2, with 6 bases in between. The germline gives CDR1 SEHNR, CDR2 FQNEAQ (reference sequence). CDR3 sequence (DNA): TGTGCCAGCAGCTTACCGGTTAACACCGGGGAGCTGTTTTTT. Its translation: CASSLPVNTGELFF.

The gene calls are TRBV6-5 and TRBJ1-2; 7 nucleotides align to TRBD1. Germline values: CDR1 MNHEY, CDR2 SVGAGI. Losses at the gene ends were 8 bases for V and 8 bases for J; bases not matched to a gene: 8. The CDR3 is 12 amino acids. The CDR3, as DNA: TGTGCCAGCGTTTCGACAGGGTGGGGCTACACCTTC. Translation gives CASVSTGWGYTF.

The rearrangement uses TRBV7-2 and TRBJ2-1; possibly TRBD1 for D (5 bases). The CDR3 loop spans 15 amino acids. Germline lookup yields CDR1 SGHTA and CDR2 FQGNSA. V lost 7 bases and J 6 bases, leaving 19 bases between the germline ends. In DNA form, the CDR3 reads TGTGCCAGCAATACCCAGGGTTTCCTTCTCAATGAGCAGTTCTTC. Protein: CASNTQGFLLNEQFF.

This clone has more than one count but fewer than ten. V is TRBV27 and J is TRBJ2-1, with TRBD2 matching over 7 bases. V lost 5 bases to trimming and J lost 10 bases; unmatched junction nucleotides: 14. This CDR3 is 15 amino acids long. Germline V CDR1 and CDR2: MNHEY, SMNVEV (reference sequence). The CDR3 DNA follows: TGTGCCAGCAGTAGAGCGGGATGGGGAGGAAGGGAGCAGTTCTTC. Protein: CASSRAGWGGREQFF.

This chain links TRBV7-9 with TRBJ1-2; possibly TRBD1 for D (6 bases). CDR1 is SEHNR and CDR2 is FQNEAQ in the germline V gene (reference sequence). V was clipped by 5 bases and J by 5 bases, with 15 bases between them. The CDR3 loop spans 14 amino acids. The CDR3 reads CASSPTGRSYGYTF. CDR3 nucleotide sequence: TGTGCCAGCAGCCCCACAGGGCGCTCATATGGCTACACCTTC.

In the case of this clone: The sample carries other DNA sequences with the same CDR3. The chain couples TRBV18 to TRBJ1-4, with a tentative D call TRBD1 (6 bases). Germline CDR1 reads KGHSH; CDR2 reads LQKENI. Deletions cut 3 bases from V and 5 bases from J, with 10 bases between. There are 14 residues in the CDR3. CDR3 nucleotides: TGTGCCAGCTCACCGGGGCAGGGGAATGAAAAACTGTTTTTT. It encodes CASSPGQGNEKLFF.

The rearrangement links TRBV12-3 or TRBV12-4 to TRBJ1-2; D possibly corresponds to TRBD1 (6 bases). The CDR3 has 13 amino acids. The V gene lost 2 bases and the J gene lost 6 bases, with 10 bases spanning the gap. The DNA for the CDR3 is TGTGCCAGCAGTTTAACGGGGGGCCATGGCTACACCTTC. It yields the protein CASSLTGGHGYTF.

The CDR3 DNA is TGTGCCAGCAGCCGAGAAACGGGTAGAGAGGATGAGACCCAGTACTTC. Amino acid sequence: CASSRETGREDETQYF. The gene calls are TRBV7-3 and TRBJ2-5; D is unresolved. The CDR3 contains 16 residues. Looked up from germline, CDR1 is SGHTA and CDR2 is FQGTGA. V was trimmed by 5 bases and J by 5 bases, leaving 21 bases between them.

This chain's CDR3 is CSASIPGSYEQYF. CDR3 nucleotide sequence: TGCAGTGCTAGTATTCCGGGTTCCTACGAGCAGTACTTC. This chain uses TRBV20-1 with TRBJ2-7, with D hard to call. The CDR3 is 13 residues long. The V and J ends lost 3 bases and 1 base respectively, with 10 bases between them. Per germline, CDR1 DFQATT and CDR2 SNEGSKA (reference sequence).

This clone came up many times. This chain connects TRBV7-6 to TRBJ1-4, with 9 bases lining up with TRBD1. V shed 1 base, J shed 5 bases, and the junction held 17 bases outside the gene matches. This CDR3 spans 20 amino acids. The germline V gene encodes CDR1 SGHVS and CDR2 FNYEAQ. CDR3 region: CASSLEVGLFRGQGNEKLFF. The CDR3 DNA is TGTGCCAGCAGCTTAGAAGTTGGGTTGTTTCGGGGACAGGGAAATGAAAAACTGTTTTTT.

This clone was counted once. This chain connects TRBV19 to TRBJ2-5; 11 bases align to TRBD2. The CDR3 is 16 residues long. V lost 3 bases, J lost 4 bases, and 7 bases stayed unmatched. CDR1 and CDR2 from the germline V gene are LNHDA and SQIVND (reference sequence). The CDR3, as DNA: TGTGCCAGTAGTATGGAGGCTAGCGGGGGGTTAGAGACCCAGTACTTC. It specifies CASSMEASGGLETQYF.

This chain links TRBV12-3 or TRBV12-4 with TRBJ1-6; possibly TRBD1 for D (5 bases). The germline V and J ends were trimmed by 4 bases and 10 bases, with 11 bases remaining between them. CDR3 length equals 13 residues. The chain's CDR3 is CASSYAGRSPLHF. DNA for the CDR3: TGTGCCAGCAGTTACGCAGGGCGATCACCCCTCCACTTT.

The V and J genes are TRBV6-1 and TRBJ1-5; D is undetermined. Germline V gene lookup returns CDR1 MNHNS and CDR2 SASEGT. The V end lost 2 bases, the J end lost 9 bases, and 11 bases lay between the germline ends. The CDR3 length is 13 residues. DNA for the CDR3: TGTGCCAGCAGTGAATTAACGCGTGGGCCCCAGCATTTT. Translated, it gives CASSELTRGPQHF.

The rearrangement joins TRBV14 to TRBJ1-1, with D possibly being TRBD1 (6 bases). The germline gives CDR1 SGHDN, CDR2 FVKESK. CDR3 length equals 13 residues. V dropped 1 base and J dropped 5 bases, with 8 bases sitting between them. The CDR3 coding sequence is TGTGCCAGCAGCCAAGGAACAGGGACTGAAGCTTTCTTT. This encodes CASSQGTGTEAFF.